A single sample gave rise to the 8 T cell receptor beta chains below, sequenced in a study of cytomegalovirus exposure and HLA in healthy donors. Measured with immunoSEQ multiplex PCR; TCRdb has only the in-frame clones, and not every one. The table includes about 110,000 clones, roughly 90% detected once. The specimen sequenced was PBMCs. The source of these receptors is a young woman in good health and CMV-seronegative.

There are a few counts of this clone. The J gene is TRBJ1-4, the V gene TRBV5-6; the D gene is possibly TRBD1 (6 bases). CDR1 SGHDT and CDR2 YYEEEE come from the germline V gene. The V end was cut by 5 bases, the J end by 8 bases, with 16 bases between. The CDR3 contains 14 residues. CDR3 coding DNA: TGTGCCAGCAGTCCAGGGGCCCACGGGGAAAAACTGTTTTTT. Translating gives CASSPGAHGEKLFF.

This clone has only one observation. V is TRBV30 and J is TRBJ1-3; the D gene is possibly TRBD1 (5 bases). Germline V gene data show CDR1 as GTSNPN and CDR2 as SVGIG (reference sequence). V was shortened by 1 base and J by 0 bases, with 7 bases between the two germline ends. The CDR3 spans 14 residues. The CDR3 DNA reads TGTGCCTGGAGTGGGGGGGGCTCTGGAAACACCATATATTTT. This translates into CAWSGGGSGNTIYF.

This chain joins TRBV19 and TRBJ1-1, with TRBD1 matching 7 bases. The CDR3 loop spans 13 amino acids. With V trimmed by 4 bases and J by 7 bases, 6 bases remained unmatched. CDR1 is LNHDA, CDR2 SQIVND, per germline (reference sequence). Here the CDR3 DNA reads TGTGCCAGTAGTAGGGGGACAGTGATTGAAGCTTTCTTT. Encoded protein: CASSRGTVIEAFF. Together with reference TRBV19 and TRBJ1-1, the CDR3 gives the full variable domain: DGGITQSPKYLFRKEGQNVTLSCEQNLNHDAMYWYRQDPGQGLRLIYYSQIVNDFQKGDIAEGYSVSREKKESFPLTVTSAQKNPTAFYLCASSRGTVIEAFFGQGTRLTVV.

The CDR3 region has the DNA TGCAGCGTTGGGGCCGGGGTGGGGAACACTGAAGCTTTCTTT. Encoded protein: CSVGAGVGNTEAFF. The chain couples TRBV29-1 to TRBJ1-1; D remains ambiguous. The germline V and J ends were trimmed by 4 bases and 1 base, with 13 bases remaining between them. This CDR3 has 14 amino acids. Looked up from germline, CDR1 is SQVTM and CDR2 is ANQGSEA.

The rearrangement joins TRBV6-5 to TRBJ2-1; D is unclear. V dropped 3 bases and J dropped 9 bases, with 9 bases sitting between them. This CDR3 comprises 12 residues. Germline V gene sequence: CDR1 MNHEY, CDR2 SVGAGI. CDR3 sequence: CASSYDRGEQFF. In DNA, the CDR3 is TGTGCCAGCAGTTATGACCGCGGTGAGCAGTTCTTC.

Only a few counts were recorded for this clone. The V and J genes are TRBV5-1 and TRBJ1-2; 7 bases fit TRBD1. CDR1 and CDR2 from the germline V gene are SGHRS and YFSETQ. J was trimmed by 8 bases and V by 4 bases; bases with no gene match: 5. CDR3 size: 12 residues. The CDR3 region has the DNA TGCGCCAGCAGCCCGGACAGGCCCGGCTACACCTTC. Its protein product is CASSPDRPGYTF.

This chain uses TRBV11-2 with TRBJ2-3; D not resolved. Looked up from germline, CDR1 is SGHAT and CDR2 is FQNNGV. V was cut by 4 bases and J by 3 bases, with 11 bases left in between. CDR3 length: 14 amino acids. CDR3 in DNA: TGTGCCAGCAGCTACAAGGAGAGAACAGATACGCAGTATTTT. Translation gives CASSYKERTDTQYF.

The gene calls are TRBV4-3 and TRBJ2-3; maybe TRBD2 (7 bases). Germline loops: CDR1 LGHNA, CDR2 YSLEER. This CDR3 comprises 19 residues. The V and J ends lost 0 bases and 2 bases respectively, with 21 bases between them. CDR3: CASSQDMAGATSNTDTQYF. DNA for the CDR3: TGCGCCAGCAGCCAAGATATGGCGGGGGCCACTTCTAACACAGATACGCAGTATTTT.